These 5 T cell receptor beta chains originate from one sample sequenced in a study of cytomegalovirus exposure and HLA in healthy donors. PCR amplification relied on 60 Vbeta primers (plus 13 Jbeta primers). Data came from immunoSEQ multiplex PCR; TCRdb stores just in-frame clones and leaves some out. The specimen's table records 150,000 to 200,000 clones. The sample comprised PBMCs. These receptors came from a woman aged 60 to 75 in good health and CMV-seronegative.

V gene TRBV15 combines with J gene TRBJ2-1; TRBD2 might be the D (6 bases). Germline V lookup: CDR1 LNHNV, CDR2 YYDKDF (reference sequence). This CDR3 has 19 amino acids. Trimming cost V 0 bases and J 3 bases, with 21 bases left between them. In nucleotides, the CDR3 is TGTGCCACCAGCAGAGAGAGATTGGAGGGAGCTCCCATCTACAATGAGCAGTTCTTC. The encoded protein is CATSRERLEGAPIYNEQFF.

This chain links TRBV6-6 with TRBJ2-1; 10 bases fit TRBD1. This CDR3 contains 15 residues. V dropped 6 bases and J dropped 6; count of bases not matched to a gene: 8. The germline V gene has CDR1 MNHNY and CDR2 SVGAGI (reference sequence). CDR3 loop: CASRPSRTGGNEQFF. The CDR3 DNA is TGTGCCAGCAGACCCTCTAGGACAGGGGGCAATGAGCAGTTCTTC.

This rearrangement joins TRBV14 to TRBJ2-2; possibly TRBD1 for D (5 bases). Germline CDR1 SGHDN, CDR2 FVKESK. CDR3 length equals 16 residues. The V end lost 2 bases, the J end lost 5 bases, and 15 bases lay between the germline ends. CDR3 loop: CASSQIVRTHTGELFF. CDR3 bases: TGTGCCAGCAGCCAAATTGTTAGGACACATACCGGGGAGCTGTTTTTT.

The CDR3 nucleotides read TGTGCCTGGAGTGCGGACAGGGGCAATGAGCAGTTCTTC. It translates to CAWSADRGNEQFF. The chain links TRBV30 to TRBJ2-1; 9 bases are shared with TRBD1. The germline V gene has CDR1 GTSNPN and CDR2 SVGIG (reference sequence). The CDR3 covers 13 residues. V shed 1 base and J 6 bases; nucleotides not matched to a gene: 1.

The chain combines TRBV7-9 with TRBJ2-2, with TRBD2 matching over 7 bases. The germline CDR1 and CDR2 sequences are SEHNR and FQNEAQ (reference sequence). Germline trimming cut 5 bases from V and 3 bases from J; bases unmatched to any gene: 6. The CDR3 length is 15 residues. The CDR3 protein is CASSLQRGDTGELFF. The CDR3 DNA reads TGTGCCAGCAGCCTTCAGCGGGGCGACACCGGGGAGCTGTTTTTT.